Listed below are T cell receptor beta chains from one sample, sequenced in a study of technical replicates of blood from a handful of donors. Sequenced by immunoSEQ multiplex PCR; TCRdb stores in-frame clones only, minus some. The sample includes around 57,000 clones, 94% seen only once; the top ten take roughly 0.22%. Sequences were obtained from T cells isolated from PBMCs. These receptor sequences come from a human donor in good health. Both conserved end residues are part of each CDR3. Fields, in order: D gene, V gene, J gene, CDR3 protein. The D gene is left open where the match is weak.

d_gene: TRBD1
v_gene: TRBV6-5
j_gene: TRBJ1-1
CDR3aa: CASSYSPGQGYTEAFF

d_gene: TRBD2
v_gene: TRBV11-2
j_gene: TRBJ2-1
CDR3aa: CASSSPSGNKWYEQFF

d_gene: .
v_gene: TRBV15
j_gene: TRBJ2-3
CDR3aa: CATSRGEATDTQYF

d_gene: .
v_gene: TRBV11-2
j_gene: TRBJ1-1
CDR3aa: CASSSLTGWAEAFF

d_gene: TRBD2
v_gene: TRBV7-9
j_gene: TRBJ2-7
CDR3aa: CASRGEEQYF

d_gene: .
v_gene: TRBV29-1
j_gene: TRBJ2-7
CDR3aa: CSVGGTVDSYEQYF

d_gene: TRBD1
v_gene: TRBV5-1
j_gene: TRBJ1-2
CDR3aa: CASSLGQGDDYGYTF

d_gene: TRBD1
v_gene: TRBV28
j_gene: TRBJ1-2
CDR3aa: CASSSPGQLYGYTF

d_gene: TRBD1
v_gene: TRBV28
j_gene: TRBJ2-7
CDR3aa: CASSAVGTGAYEQYF

d_gene: .
v_gene: TRBV13
j_gene: TRBJ2-5
CDR3aa: CASSLEEAQETQYF

d_gene: .
v_gene: TRBV6-6
j_gene: TRBJ2-1
CDR3aa: CASSYTGTSGNEQFF

d_gene: .
v_gene: TRBV10-2
j_gene: TRBJ1-3
CDR3aa: CASRAGPFSGNTIYF

d_gene: .
v_gene: TRBV7-9
j_gene: TRBJ1-6
CDR3aa: CATSWGEGDSPLHF

d_gene: TRBD2
v_gene: TRBV7-9
j_gene: TRBJ2-1
CDR3aa: CASSFTSGRMGEQFF

d_gene: TRBD1
v_gene: TRBV9
j_gene: TRBJ1-1
CDR3aa: CASSGQGAEGYTEAFF

d_gene: TRBD1
v_gene: TRBV6-5
j_gene: TRBJ1-5
CDR3aa: CASSYSGRGGNQPQHF

d_gene: .
v_gene: TRBV7-9
j_gene: TRBJ2-1
CDR3aa: CASSQFYNEQFF

d_gene: .
v_gene: TRBV6-5
j_gene: TRBJ1-4
CDR3aa: CASSYSAERTREKLFF

d_gene: .
v_gene: TRBV28
j_gene: TRBJ1-5
CDR3aa: CASSPTGGGQPQHF

d_gene: TRBD2
v_gene: TRBV5-4
j_gene: TRBJ2-3
CDR3aa: CASSLGSGSSTDTQYF

d_gene: TRBD1
v_gene: TRBV15
j_gene: TRBJ1-4
CDR3aa: CATSSDRGRLFF

d_gene: TRBD1
v_gene: TRBV5-1
j_gene: TRBJ2-7
CDR3aa: CASSLGPGQGANEQYF

d_gene: .
v_gene: TRBV11-2
j_gene: TRBJ2-5
CDR3aa: CASSLGSQGQETQYF

d_gene: .
v_gene: TRBV10-3
j_gene: TRBJ1-5
CDR3aa: CAISESVRINQPQHF

d_gene: .
v_gene: TRBV7-6
j_gene: TRBJ1-6
CDR3aa: CASRPTGSNSPLHF

d_gene: .
v_gene: TRBV6-6
j_gene: TRBJ1-5
CDR3aa: CASSLTDPNQPQHF

d_gene: .
v_gene: TRBV7-2
j_gene: TRBJ2-2
CDR3aa: CASSFRGPLITGELFF

d_gene: .
v_gene: TRBV6-6
j_gene: TRBJ1-1
CDR3aa: CASSPVDTEAFF

d_gene: TRBD2
v_gene: TRBV5-1
j_gene: TRBJ2-5
CDR3aa: CASSLGLAGVGETQYF

d_gene: TRBD2
v_gene: TRBV6-5
j_gene: TRBJ2-3
CDR3aa: CASRLAGGPSDTQYF

d_gene: TRBD1
v_gene: TRBV11-2
j_gene: TRBJ2-5
CDR3aa: CASNLDRGRETQYF

d_gene: .
v_gene: TRBV6-5
j_gene: TRBJ1-1
CDR3aa: CASSYLDTDTEAFF

d_gene: TRBD1
v_gene: TRBV11-3
j_gene: TRBJ1-1
CDR3aa: CASSLPPGQGFRTEAFF

d_gene: .
v_gene: TRBV11-2
j_gene: TRBJ1-5
CDR3aa: CASSPGGFSNQPQHF

d_gene: TRBD1
v_gene: TRBV5-1
j_gene: TRBJ2-1
CDR3aa: CASSKTGQAENEQFF

d_gene: .
v_gene: TRBV5-1
j_gene: TRBJ2-4
CDR3aa: CASSLDHSGVAKNIQYF

d_gene: TRBD1
v_gene: TRBV11-3
j_gene: TRBJ1-3
CDR3aa: CASSYEGTAGNTIYF

d_gene: .
v_gene: TRBV7-9
j_gene: TRBJ1-2
CDR3aa: CASSPDRQSHGYTF

d_gene: .
v_gene: TRBV6-5
j_gene: TRBJ1-1
CDR3aa: CASSYGRWNTEAFF

d_gene: TRBD1
v_gene: TRBV5-4
j_gene: TRBJ2-7
CDR3aa: CASSSGPQGAGEQYF

d_gene: .
v_gene: TRBV7-8
j_gene: TRBJ1-5
CDR3aa: CASSPRSGQPQHF

d_gene: .
v_gene: TRBV18
j_gene: TRBJ1-1
CDR3aa: CASSPLGWEMEAFF

d_gene: .
v_gene: TRBV9
j_gene: TRBJ2-3
CDR3aa: CASSVDRDLTDTQYF

d_gene: TRBD1
v_gene: TRBV7-3
j_gene: TRBJ1-2
CDR3aa: CASSLTTGSYGYTF

d_gene: .
v_gene: TRBV9
j_gene: TRBJ2-1
CDR3aa: CASSVGSSSYNEQFF

d_gene: .
v_gene: TRBV5-4
j_gene: TRBJ1-2
CDR3aa: CASSLRGGGHYGYTF

d_gene: TRBD1
v_gene: TRBV9
j_gene: TRBJ2-6
CDR3aa: CASSSSGTANSGANVLTF

d_gene: TRBD2
v_gene: TRBV28
j_gene: TRBJ2-1
CDR3aa: CASSPFPREGNEQFF

d_gene: TRBD1
v_gene: TRBV5-4
j_gene: TRBJ1-3
CDR3aa: CASSFGDRAGNTIYF

d_gene: .
v_gene: TRBV15
j_gene: TRBJ1-2
CDR3aa: CATSRDLTGSYGYTF

d_gene: TRBD1
v_gene: TRBV28
j_gene: TRBJ1-2
CDR3aa: CASSPYSGTVNYGYTF

d_gene: .
v_gene: TRBV5-1
j_gene: TRBJ1-1
CDR3aa: CASSLDQMNTEAFF

d_gene: TRBD2
v_gene: TRBV28
j_gene: TRBJ2-7
CDR3aa: CASSSLAGGYEQYF

d_gene: TRBD2
v_gene: TRBV7-8
j_gene: TRBJ2-1
CDR3aa: CASSLPRWGGRINEQFF